The next 18 T cell receptor beta chains were all read from a single sample in a study of blood T cell repertoires in COVID-19 (TCRdb year 2020). Library preparation employed the immunoSEQ multiplex PCR assay. TCRdb carries this immuneACCESS record with in-frame sequences only. Its versions omit some clonotypes, under half of them owing to an unresolved V gene in the studies checked, with the rest unexplained. Here the sample has roughly 320,000 clones; roughly 85% occur a single time. The ten largest clones represent approximately 7.6% of the sample. Sequencing was done on a sample of peripheral blood. Every receptor here comes from a human donor in a cohort sampled during active COVID-19.

This chain connects TRBV6-5 to TRBJ1-2, with D possibly being TRBD1 (5 bases). With 7 bases removed from V and 2 bases from J, the gap between germline ends came to 11 bases. This CDR3 has 13 residues. The germline gives CDR1 MNHEY, CDR2 SVGAGI. The CDR3 DNA follows: TGTGCCAGCATGAGTCAGGGAAACTATGGCTACACCTTC. Its protein is CASMSQGNYGYTF.

This rearrangement joins TRBV5-5 to TRBJ1-3; D is unresolved. Trimming took off 1 base at V and 0 bases at J, with 8 bases between the two ends. Germline V gene lookup returns CDR1 SGHKS and CDR2 YYEKEE (reference sequence). The CDR3 loop spans 15 amino acids. The CDR3 nucleotides read TGTGCCAGCAGCTTGAGCGGGTTCTCTGGAAACACCATATATTTT. Translating it yields CASSLSGFSGNTIYF.

The J gene is TRBJ1-6, the V gene TRBV19, with 7 bases matching TRBD1. The CDR3 runs 16 residues. V lost 5 bases and J lost 5; bases outside the gene matches: 9. Germline CDR1 reads LNHDA; CDR2 reads SQIVND (reference sequence). CDR3: CASSVRGTADNSPLHF. DNA for the CDR3: TGTGCCAGTAGTGTCCGCGGGACAGCAGATAATTCACCCCTCCACTTT.

The rearrangement links TRBV28 to TRBJ1-2; 7 bases are shared with TRBD1. The CDR3 sequence is 15 residues long. The germline CDR1 and CDR2 sequences are MDHEN and SYDVKM. V was pared by 10 bases and J by 1 base, with 12 bases of the junction left unmatched. CDR3 protein: CATFPGTEVNYGYTF. The CDR3 DNA follows: TGTGCCACCTTTCCCGGGACAGAAGTTAACTATGGCTACACCTTC.

This clone showed up just a few times. The chain uses TRBV2 and TRBJ1-1, with a tentative D call TRBD1 (5 bases). Germline CDR1 and CDR2: SNHLY and FYNNEI. The V end lost 6 bases, the J end lost 0 bases, and 14 bases lay between the germline ends. The CDR3 is made up of 15 amino acids. CDR3 sequence: CASRPSVGVNTEAFF. The CDR3 DNA is TGTGCCAGCAGGCCCTCAGTAGGGGTGAACACTGAAGCTTTCTTT.

The rearrangement uses TRBV27 and TRBJ2-6, with D tentatively TRBD1 (6 bases). CDR3 size: 17 residues. CDR1 and CDR2 (germline): MNHEY, SMNVEV (reference sequence). Trimming took off 3 bases at V and 0 bases at J, with 12 bases between the two ends. Written as DNA, the CDR3 is TGTGCCAGCAGTTTGGACAGCTCCTCCTCTGGGGCCAACGTCCTGACTTTC. Its protein product is CASSLDSSSSGANVLTF.

V is TRBV7-9 and J is TRBJ1-3; D possibly corresponds to TRBD1 (6 bases). V lost 3 bases and J 2 bases, leaving 14 bases between the germline ends. This CDR3 is 16 amino acids long. Germline values: CDR1 SEHNR, CDR2 FQNEAQ (reference sequence). The CDR3 sequence: CASSFQDRETGNTIYF. As DNA, the CDR3 is TGTGCCAGCAGCTTTCAGGACAGAGAGACTGGAAACACCATATATTTT.

The V gene is TRBV3-1 (or the pseudogene TRBV3-2), the J gene TRBJ2-4; D perhaps matches TRBD2 (5 bases). The CDR3 is 17 residues long. V lost 0 bases and J 7 bases, leaving 19 bases between the germline ends. CDR1 is LGHDT, CDR2 YNNKEL, per germline (reference sequence). The CDR3 bases are TGTGCCAGCAGCCAAGATTCCTACGGGGTACCGGGGAACATTCAGTACTTC. This translates into CASSQDSYGVPGNIQYF.

This clone was counted once. The chain is built from TRBV9 and TRBJ2-2; TRBD2 aligns across 7 bases. CDR1 and CDR2 (germline): SGDLS, YYNGEE. This CDR3 region has 15 residues. Trimming at V came to 2 bases and at J to 3 bases, leaving 4 bases not matched to a gene. CDR3 DNA: TGTGCCAGCAGCGTCAGCGGGGCCTACACCGGGGAGCTGTTTTTT. Translating gives CASSVSGAYTGELFF.

About this clone: Additional DNA sequences in this sample encode the identical CDR3. The chain joins TRBV5-8 to TRBJ2-3, with D tentatively TRBD2 (5 bases). CDR3 size: 14 residues. Trimming took 5 bases from V and 2 from J, leaving 12 bases between them. Germline V gives CDR1 SGHTS, CDR2 YDEGEE. The CDR3 is CASSLGLPTDTQYF. As DNA, the CDR3 is TGTGCCAGCAGTCTTGGACTGCCCACAGATACGCAGTATTTT.

The chain has TRBV11-3 and TRBJ2-1; 8 positions match TRBD1. The CDR3 is 15 residues long. Germline values: CDR1 SGHNT, CDR2 YENEEA. Germline trimming cut 5 bases from V and 5 bases from J; bases unmatched to any gene: 8. The CDR3 loop is CASSVSGQVNNEQFF. In DNA, the CDR3 is TGTGCCAGCAGCGTTTCGGGACAGGTCAACAATGAGCAGTTCTTC. Full variable domain (remainder filled in from reference TRBV11-3 and TRBJ2-1): EAGVVQSPRYKIIEKKQPVAFWCNPISGHNTLYWYLQNLGQGPELLIRYENEEAVDDSQLPKDRFSAERLKGVDSTLKIQPAELGDSAVYLCASSVSGQVNNEQFFGPGTRLTVL.

The V and J genes are TRBV7-3 and TRBJ2-3; TRBD2 might be the D (5 bases). The V end was cut by 2 bases, the J end by 0 bases, with 9 bases between. This CDR3 comprises 15 residues. Per germline, CDR1 SGHTA and CDR2 FQGTGA. The CDR3 protein is CASSLEDSSTDTQYF. The CDR3 nucleotides read TGTGCCAGCAGCTTAGAGGACTCTAGCACAGATACGCAGTATTTT.

The chain is built from TRBV5-5 and TRBJ2-7; D is uncertain. Germline CDR1 reads SGHKS; CDR2 reads YYEKEE (reference sequence). This CDR3 has 14 residues. Trimming stripped 0 bases from V and 2 bases from J, with 9 bases between. CDR3 DNA sequence: TGTGCCAGCAGCTTGGGCGGATTAACCTACGAGCAGTACTTC. As protein: CASSLGGLTYEQYF.

The chain is built from TRBV13 and TRBJ1-1, with no clear D. The germline V gene encodes CDR1 PRHDT and CDR2 FYEKMQ (reference sequence). The CDR3 totals 12 residues. V dropped 5 bases and J dropped 4 bases, with 8 bases sitting between them. This CDR3 reads CASSPPRTEAFF. The CDR3 DNA is TGTGCCAGCAGCCCCCCCCGCACTGAAGCTTTCTTT.

The chain has TRBV13 and TRBJ2-1; D gene ambiguous. The V end was cut by 3 bases, the J end by 3 bases, with 6 bases between. The CDR3 covers 13 residues. Germline V gene lookup returns CDR1 PRHDT and CDR2 FYEKMQ (reference sequence). CDR3 sequence (DNA): TGTGCCAGCAGCTTCGGCGGCTACAATGAGCAGTTCTTC. This sequence encodes CASSFGGYNEQFF. The complete variable domain, with remaining parts taken from reference TRBV13 and TRBJ2-1, reads AAGVIQSPRHLIKEKRETATLKCYPIPRHDTVYWYQQGPGQDPQFLISFYEKMQSDKGSIPDRFSAQQFSDYHSELNMSSLELGDSALYFCASSFGGYNEQFFGPGTRLTVL.

The chain joins TRBV5-1 to TRBJ2-3; D ambiguous. CDR1 and CDR2 (germline): SGHRS, YFSETQ. The ends were cut back, 7 bases at V and 3 bases at J, with 9 bases in the middle. This CDR3 has 12 amino acids. The chain's CDR3 is CASRDLTDTQYF. The CDR3 DNA follows: TGCGCCAGCCGAGATTTGACAGATACGCAGTATTTT.

This clone was observed a single time. This rearrangement joins TRBV7-9 to TRBJ1-1, with D uncertain. The CDR3 runs 13 residues. The germline gives CDR1 SEHNR, CDR2 FQNEAQ (reference sequence). The ends were cut back, 2 bases at V and 5 bases at J, with 9 bases in the middle. The CDR3 protein is CASSLTTRTEAFF. The CDR3 DNA follows: TGTGCCAGCAGCTTAACAACGAGGACTGAAGCTTTCTTT.

This chain links TRBV2 with TRBJ2-7; 8 bases are shared with TRBD1. Looked up from germline, CDR1 is SNHLY and CDR2 is FYNNEI. V was pared by 3 bases and J by 2 bases, with 6 bases of the junction left unmatched. The CDR3 spans 15 residues. The CDR3 sequence: CASSEFGQGAYEQYF. CDR3 in DNA: TGTGCCAGCAGTGAGTTCGGACAGGGAGCCTACGAGCAGTACTTC.